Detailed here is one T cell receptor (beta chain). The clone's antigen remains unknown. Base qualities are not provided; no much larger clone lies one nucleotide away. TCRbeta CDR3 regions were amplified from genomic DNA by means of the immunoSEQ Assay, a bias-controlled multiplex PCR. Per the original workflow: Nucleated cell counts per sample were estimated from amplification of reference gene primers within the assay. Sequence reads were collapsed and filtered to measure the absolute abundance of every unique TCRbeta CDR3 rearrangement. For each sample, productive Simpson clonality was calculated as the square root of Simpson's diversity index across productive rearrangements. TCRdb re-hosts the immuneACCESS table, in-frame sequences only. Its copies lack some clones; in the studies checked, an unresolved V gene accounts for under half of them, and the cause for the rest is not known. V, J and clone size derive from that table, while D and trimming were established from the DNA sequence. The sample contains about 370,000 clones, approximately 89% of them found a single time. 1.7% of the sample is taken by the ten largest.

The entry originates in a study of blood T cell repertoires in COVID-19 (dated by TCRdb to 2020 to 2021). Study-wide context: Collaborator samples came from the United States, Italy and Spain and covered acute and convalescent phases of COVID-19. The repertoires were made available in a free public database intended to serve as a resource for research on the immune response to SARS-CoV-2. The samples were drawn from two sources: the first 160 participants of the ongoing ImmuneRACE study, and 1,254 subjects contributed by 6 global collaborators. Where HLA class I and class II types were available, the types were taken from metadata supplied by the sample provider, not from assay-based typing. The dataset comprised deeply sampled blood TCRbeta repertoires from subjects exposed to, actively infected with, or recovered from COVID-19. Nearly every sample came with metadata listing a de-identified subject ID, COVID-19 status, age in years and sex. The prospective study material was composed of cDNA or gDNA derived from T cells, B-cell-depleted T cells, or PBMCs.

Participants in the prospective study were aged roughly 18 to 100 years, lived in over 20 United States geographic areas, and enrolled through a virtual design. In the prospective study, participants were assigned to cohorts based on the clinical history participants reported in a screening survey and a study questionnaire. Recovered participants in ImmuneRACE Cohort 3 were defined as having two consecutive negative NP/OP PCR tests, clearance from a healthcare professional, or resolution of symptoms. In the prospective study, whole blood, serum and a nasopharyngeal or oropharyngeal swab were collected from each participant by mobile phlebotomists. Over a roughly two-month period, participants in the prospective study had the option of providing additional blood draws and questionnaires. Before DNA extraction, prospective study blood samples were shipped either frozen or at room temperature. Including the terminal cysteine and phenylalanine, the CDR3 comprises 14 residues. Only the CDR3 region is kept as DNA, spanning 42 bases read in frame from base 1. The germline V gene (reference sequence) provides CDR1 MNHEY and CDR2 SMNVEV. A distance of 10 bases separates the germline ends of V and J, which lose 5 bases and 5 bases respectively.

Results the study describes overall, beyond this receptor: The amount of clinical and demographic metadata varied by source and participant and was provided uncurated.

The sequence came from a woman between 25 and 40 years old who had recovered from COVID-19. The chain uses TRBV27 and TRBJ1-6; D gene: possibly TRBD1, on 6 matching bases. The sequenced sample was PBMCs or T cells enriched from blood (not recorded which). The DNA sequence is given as TGTGCCAGCAGTCACGGACAGAATAATTCACCCCTCCACTTT. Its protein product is CASSHGQNNSPLHF.